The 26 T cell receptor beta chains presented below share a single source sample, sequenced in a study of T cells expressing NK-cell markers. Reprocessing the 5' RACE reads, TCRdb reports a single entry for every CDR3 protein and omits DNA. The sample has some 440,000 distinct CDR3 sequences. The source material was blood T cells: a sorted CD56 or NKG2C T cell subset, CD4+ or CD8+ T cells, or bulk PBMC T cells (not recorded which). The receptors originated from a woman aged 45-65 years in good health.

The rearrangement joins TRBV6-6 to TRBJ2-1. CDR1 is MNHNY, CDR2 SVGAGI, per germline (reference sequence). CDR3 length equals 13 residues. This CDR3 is CASSYSIAREQFF.

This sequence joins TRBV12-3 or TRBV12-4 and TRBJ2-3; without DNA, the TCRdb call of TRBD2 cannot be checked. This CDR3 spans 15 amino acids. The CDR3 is CASSTDYLRTDTQYF.

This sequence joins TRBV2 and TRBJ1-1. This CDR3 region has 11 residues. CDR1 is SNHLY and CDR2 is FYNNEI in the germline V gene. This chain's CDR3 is CASVLTSEAFF.

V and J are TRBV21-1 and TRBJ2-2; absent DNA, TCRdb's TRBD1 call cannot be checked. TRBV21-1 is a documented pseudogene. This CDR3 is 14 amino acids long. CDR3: CATKGGAVSGELFF.

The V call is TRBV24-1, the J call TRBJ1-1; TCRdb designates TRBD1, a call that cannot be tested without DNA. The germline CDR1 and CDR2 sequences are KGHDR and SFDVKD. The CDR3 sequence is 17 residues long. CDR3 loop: CATSVLRTGDLNTEAFF.

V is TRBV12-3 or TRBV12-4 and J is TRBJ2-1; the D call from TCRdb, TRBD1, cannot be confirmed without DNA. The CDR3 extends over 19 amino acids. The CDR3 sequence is CASTGGGGSKGLDYNEQFF.

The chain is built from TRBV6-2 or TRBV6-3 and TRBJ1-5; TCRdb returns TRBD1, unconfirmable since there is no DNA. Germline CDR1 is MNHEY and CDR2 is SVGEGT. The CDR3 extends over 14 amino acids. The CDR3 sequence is CASSRDRDNQPQHF.

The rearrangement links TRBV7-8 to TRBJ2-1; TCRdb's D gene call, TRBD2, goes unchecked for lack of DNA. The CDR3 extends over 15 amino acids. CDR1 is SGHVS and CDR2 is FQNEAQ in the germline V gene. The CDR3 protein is CASSFSGTKHDEQFF.

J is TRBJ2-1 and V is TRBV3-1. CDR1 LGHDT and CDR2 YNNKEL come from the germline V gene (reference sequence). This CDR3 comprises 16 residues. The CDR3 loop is CASSQDPIGAYNEQFF.

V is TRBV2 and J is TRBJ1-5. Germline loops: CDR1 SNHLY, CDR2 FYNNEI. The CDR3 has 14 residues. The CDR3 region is CASGTGTYNQPQHF.

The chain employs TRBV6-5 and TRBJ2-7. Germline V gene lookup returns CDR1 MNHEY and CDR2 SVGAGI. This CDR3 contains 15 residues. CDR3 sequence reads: CASKKAGRSSYEQYF.

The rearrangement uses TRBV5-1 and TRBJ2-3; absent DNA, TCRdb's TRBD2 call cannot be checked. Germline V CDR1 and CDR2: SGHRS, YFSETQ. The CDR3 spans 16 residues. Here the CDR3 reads CASSLDGLALTDTQYF.

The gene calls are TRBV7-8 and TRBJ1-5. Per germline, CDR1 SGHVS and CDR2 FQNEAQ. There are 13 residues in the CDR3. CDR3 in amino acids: CASSLTLGQPQHF.

The CDR3 spells CASSLGAFFREEQFF. V and J are TRBV5-5 and TRBJ2-1; without DNA, the TCRdb call of TRBD2 cannot be checked. The CDR3 runs to 15 residues. Germline lookup yields CDR1 SGHKS and CDR2 YYEKEE (reference sequence).

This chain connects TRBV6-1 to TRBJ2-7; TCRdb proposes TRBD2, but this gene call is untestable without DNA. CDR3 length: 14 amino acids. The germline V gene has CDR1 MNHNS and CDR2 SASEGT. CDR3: CASRTSGRADEQYF.

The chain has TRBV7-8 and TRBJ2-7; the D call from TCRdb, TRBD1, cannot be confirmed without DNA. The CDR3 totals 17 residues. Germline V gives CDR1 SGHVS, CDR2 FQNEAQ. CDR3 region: CASSLVKGTGGIYEQYF. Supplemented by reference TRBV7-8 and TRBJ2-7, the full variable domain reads GAGVSQSPRYKVAKRGQDVALRCDPISGHVSLFWYQQALGQGPEFLTYFQNEAQLDKSGLPSDRFFAERPEGSVSTLKIQRTQQEDSAVYLCASSLVKGTGGIYEQYFGPGTRLTVT.

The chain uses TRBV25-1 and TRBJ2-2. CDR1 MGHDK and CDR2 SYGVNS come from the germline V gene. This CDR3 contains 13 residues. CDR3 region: CASTTALTGELFF.

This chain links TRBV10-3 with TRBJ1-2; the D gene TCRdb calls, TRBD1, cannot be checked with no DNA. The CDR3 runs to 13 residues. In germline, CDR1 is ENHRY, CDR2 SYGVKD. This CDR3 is CAISGYRGYGYTF.

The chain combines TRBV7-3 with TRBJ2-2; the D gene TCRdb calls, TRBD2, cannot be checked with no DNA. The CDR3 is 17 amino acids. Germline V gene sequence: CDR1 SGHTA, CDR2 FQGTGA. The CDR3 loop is CASSSYGTAGHTGELFF.

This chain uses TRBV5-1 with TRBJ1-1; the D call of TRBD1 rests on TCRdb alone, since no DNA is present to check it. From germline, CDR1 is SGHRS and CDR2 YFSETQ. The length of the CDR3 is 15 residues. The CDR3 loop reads CASSPGQGAKSEAFF.

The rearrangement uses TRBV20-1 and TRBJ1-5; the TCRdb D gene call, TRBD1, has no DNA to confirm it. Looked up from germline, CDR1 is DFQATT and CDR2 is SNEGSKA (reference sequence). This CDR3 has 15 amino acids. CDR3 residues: CSARVRGASSQPQHF.

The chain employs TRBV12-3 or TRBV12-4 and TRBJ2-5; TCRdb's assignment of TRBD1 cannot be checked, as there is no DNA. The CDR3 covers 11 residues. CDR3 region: CAAGKIETQYF.

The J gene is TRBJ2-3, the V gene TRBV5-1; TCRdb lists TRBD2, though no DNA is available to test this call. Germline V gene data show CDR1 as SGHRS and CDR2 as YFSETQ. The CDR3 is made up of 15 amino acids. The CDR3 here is CASSPRRAVTDTQYF.

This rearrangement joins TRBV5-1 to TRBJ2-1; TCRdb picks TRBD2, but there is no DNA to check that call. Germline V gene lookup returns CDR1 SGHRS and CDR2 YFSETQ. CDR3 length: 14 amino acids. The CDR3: CASSRALAGGPKFF.

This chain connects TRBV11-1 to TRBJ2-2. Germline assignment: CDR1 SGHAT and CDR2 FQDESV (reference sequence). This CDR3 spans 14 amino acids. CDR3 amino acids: CASSWGSLPGELFF.

The CDR3: CASSPRRLERETQYF. The chain uses TRBV3-1 and TRBJ2-5; as DNA is missing, the TRBD2 call by TCRdb cannot be tested. There are 15 residues in the CDR3. The V gene's germline CDR1 is LGHDT and CDR2 YNNKEL (reference sequence).